This T cell receptor beta chain was sequenced in a study of blood T cell repertoires in COVID-19. Clones were read by immunoSEQ multiplex PCR, and TCRdb kept only the in-frame ones, dropping some. The repertoire holds about 400,000 clones, with 88% as singletons. Enrolled through a virtual design, the participants were between about 18 and 100 years of age and came from some 25 US areas. J was trimmed by 4 bases and V by 4 bases; bases with no gene match: 4. The CDR3 extends over 14 amino acids. Looked up from germline, CDR1 is LGHDT and CDR2 is YNNKEL (reference sequence). Source material: PBMCs or T cells enriched from blood (not recorded which). The source is a woman between 35 and 50 years old with acute COVID-19. This rearrangement joins TRBV3-1 (or the pseudogene TRBV3-2) to TRBJ2-3; 8 bases map to TRBD2. The CDR3 sequence is CASSLAGYPDTQYF. The CDR3 bases are TGTGCCAGCAGCCTAGCGGGGTACCCAGATACGCAGTATTTT.